The 31 T cell receptor beta chains given below trace back to one sample, sequenced in a study of blood T cell repertoires in COVID-19. Method: immunoSEQ multiplex PCR; TCRdb's copy keeps in-frame clones and lacks some. The sample holds 95,000 to 150,000 clones; around 90% are singletons and the top ten take about 1%. Material for sequencing was peripheral blood. The receptors were gathered from a woman aged 50 to 60 with active or convalescent COVID-19.

V gene TRBV5-8 combines with J gene TRBJ1-5; D is unresolved. Per germline, CDR1 SGHTS and CDR2 YDEGEE. This CDR3 is 12 amino acids long. V lost 4 bases and J lost 8, with 10 bases in between. CDR3 nucleotides: TGTGCCAGCAGCCGCCTATCGGAGCCCCAGCATTTT. Translated: CASSRLSEPQHF.

The chain combines TRBV7-6 with TRBJ1-1; TRBD1 is a possible D gene (5 bases). The V end was cut by 1 base, the J end by 2 bases, with 14 bases between. This CDR3 has 16 residues. Germline V gene lookup returns CDR1 SGHVS and CDR2 FNYEAQ. CDR3 loop: CASSLDFGGANTEAFF. The CDR3 DNA follows: TGTGCCAGCAGCTTAGACTTCGGCGGGGCAAACACTGAAGCTTTCTTT.

The chain carries TRBV24-1 and TRBJ1-3; 8 nucleotides align to TRBD1. V trimming: 5 bases; J trimming: 0 bases; junction bases outside the gene matches: 8. There are 17 residues in the CDR3. Germline CDR1 KGHDR, CDR2 SFDVKD. The CDR3 sequence: CATSAPGQGPSGNTIYF. CDR3 nucleotides: TGTGCCACCAGTGCCCCCGGACAGGGTCCCTCTGGAAACACCATATATTTT.

The chain carries TRBV9 and TRBJ1-1; D might be TRBD1 (5 bases). The CDR3 totals 14 residues. Trimming took 4 bases from V and 4 from J, leaving 14 bases between them. Germline values: CDR1 SGDLS, CDR2 YYNGEE. The CDR3 DNA is TGTGCCAGCAGCTTCGGGGGGGAAGGCACTGAAGCTTTCTTT. Its protein product is CASSFGGEGTEAFF.

This sequence joins TRBV7-8 and TRBJ1-2; perhaps TRBD1 as D (5 bases). The germline CDR1 and CDR2 sequences are SGHVS and FQNEAQ. V lost 1 base and J 0 bases, leaving 12 bases between the germline ends. This CDR3 has 16 residues. Here the CDR3 DNA reads TGTGCCAGCAGCTTAGGTGTCGGGGGAACTAACTATGGCTACACCTTC. It translates to CASSLGVGGTNYGYTF.

The genes are TRBV29-1 and TRBJ2-1, with 9 bases aligning to TRBD2. The V gene's germline CDR1 is SQVTM and CDR2 ANQGSEA. V was pared by 5 bases and J by 8 bases, with 31 bases of the junction left unmatched. This CDR3 comprises 21 residues. The CDR3 spells CSVSTSGRGSKSRISLYEQFF. DNA of the CDR3: TGCAGCGTTTCGACTAGCGGTCGGGGCTCTAAGTCCCGAATTAGTCTTTATGAGCAGTTCTTC.

This clone was counted a few times. The CDR3 DNA is TGTGCCAGCAGTGAAAAAGCGGGAGGGAGCCGATACAATGAGCAGTTCTTC. The encoded protein is CASSEKAGGSRYNEQFF. The rearrangement joins TRBV6-4 to TRBJ2-1; the match to TRBD2 covers 10 bases. J was trimmed by 4 bases and V by 3 bases; bases with no gene match: 9. This CDR3 is 17 amino acids long. Germline CDR1 reads MRHNA; CDR2 reads SNTAGT.

The genes are TRBV5-5 and TRBJ1-5; possible D gene TRBD1, 5 bases. Germline CDR1 and CDR2: SGHKS and YYEKEE (reference sequence). Trimming left V 0 bases short and J 4 bases short, with 8 bases between. There are 14 residues in the CDR3. CDR3 region: CASSLDRGNQPQHF. In nucleotides, the CDR3 is TGTGCCAGCAGCTTGGATCGGGGGAATCAGCCCCAGCATTTT.

The V gene is TRBV9, the J gene TRBJ2-5; D possibly corresponds to TRBD2 (5 bases). This CDR3 comprises 15 residues. V lost 4 bases to trimming and J lost 2 bases, with 15 bases between them. The germline CDR1 and CDR2 sequences are SGDLS and YYNGEE. The CDR3 region has the DNA TGTGCCAGCAGCCCTGGCATGCGGGCTCAAGAGACCCAGTACTTC. Residues: CASSPGMRAQETQYF.

This clone was counted once. Here the CDR3 reads CAISESGLAGAWDNEQFF. The CDR3 coding sequence is TGTGCCATCAGTGAGTCGGGACTAGCGGGAGCCTGGGACAATGAGCAGTTCTTC. This rearrangement joins TRBV10-3 to TRBJ2-1, with 14 nucleotides matching TRBD2. Per germline, CDR1 ENHRY and CDR2 SYGVKD. V trimming: 0 bases; J trimming: 5 bases; junction bases outside the gene matches: 6. The CDR3 totals 18 residues.

The chain has TRBV7-2 and TRBJ2-3; weak D call: TRBD2 (5 bases). CDR3 length equals 15 residues. The germline V gene encodes CDR1 SGHTA and CDR2 FQGNSA. V lost 0 bases and J lost 4, with 11 bases in between. CDR3 amino acids: CASSLAGKRADTQYF. The CDR3 nucleotides are TGTGCCAGCAGCTTAGCTGGGAAGAGGGCAGATACGCAGTATTTT.

The V gene is TRBV5-1, the J gene TRBJ2-5; 7 bases fit TRBD1. This CDR3 has 13 residues. The trim removed 3 bases at V and 5 bases at J, leaving 4 bases unmatched. Germline CDR1 SGHRS, CDR2 YFSETQ. The CDR3 reads CASSWEGGETQYF. CDR3 nucleotide sequence: TGCGCCAGCAGCTGGGAAGGGGGCGAGACCCAGTACTTC.

The chain joins TRBV10-3 to TRBJ2-5; 8 nucleotides line up with TRBD1. The V gene's germline CDR1 is ENHRY and CDR2 SYGVKD. This CDR3 comprises 13 residues. Trimming cost V 6 bases and J 1 base; bases outside gene matches: 1. This CDR3 reads CAIRGQGQETQYF. The CDR3 coding sequence is TGTGCCATCAGAGGACAGGGCCAAGAGACCCAGTACTTC.

This chain joins TRBV19 and TRBJ1-1; 9 positions match TRBD1. J gave up 4 bases and V 5 bases, and 8 bases lay outside the gene matches. CDR1 and CDR2 from the germline V gene are LNHDA and SQIVND (reference sequence). This CDR3 comprises 15 residues. The DNA of the CDR3 is TGTGCCAGTAGTCCCAGGGGACAGGGTCTCACTGAAGCTTTCTTT. Translating it yields CASSPRGQGLTEAFF.

The chain has TRBV4-3 and TRBJ2-1; the match to TRBD1 covers 7 bases. V was clipped by 2 bases and J by 7 bases; unmatched bases: 8. Germline V gene data show CDR1 as LGHNA and CDR2 as YSLEER. This CDR3 comprises 15 residues. The CDR3 here is CASSQLTSRGNEQFF. The CDR3 region has the DNA TGCGCCAGCAGCCAACTCACCAGCAGGGGGAATGAGCAGTTCTTC.

The chain uses TRBV28 and TRBJ2-1; D is perhaps TRBD2 (5 bases). The V gene's germline CDR1 is MDHEN and CDR2 SYDVKM. V was clipped by 10 bases and J by 0 bases, with 13 bases between them. CDR3 size: 14 residues. The CDR3 DNA follows: TGTGCCATAGAGGGCGAGAGCTCCTACAATGAGCAGTTCTTC. As protein: CAIEGESSYNEQFF.

The rearrangement links TRBV2 to TRBJ2-2; D is undetermined. The CDR3 covers 14 residues. V was pared by 1 base and J by 6 bases, with 9 bases between. Germline assignment: CDR1 SNHLY and CDR2 FYNNEI. The CDR3 DNA sequence: TGTGCCAGCAGTGAAGATCTGCGGCCCGGGGAGCTGTTTTTT. Its protein product is CASSEDLRPGELFF.

The rearrangement links TRBV5-1 to TRBJ2-1; 9 bases agree with TRBD2. Germline V lookup: CDR1 SGHRS, CDR2 YFSETQ. Losses at the gene ends were 0 bases for V and 7 bases for J; bases not matched to a gene: 5. The CDR3 sequence is 15 residues long. The CDR3 DNA follows: TGCGCCAGCAGCTTGGCTAGCGGGGTGTTTAATGAGCAGTTCTTC. Its translation: CASSLASGVFNEQFF. The whole variable domain, filled in from reference TRBV5-1 and TRBJ2-1, reads KAGVTQTPRYLIKTRGQQVTLSCSPISGHRSVSWYQQTPGQGLQFLFEYFSETQRNKGNFPGRFSGRQFSNSRSEMNVSTLELGDSALYLCASSLASGVFNEQFFGPGTRLTVL.

The rearrangement links TRBV9 to TRBJ2-3; TRBD2 matches 10 bases. Trimming cost V 0 bases and J 3 bases; bases outside gene matches: 4. Germline V gene lookup returns CDR1 SGDLS and CDR2 YYNGEE. The CDR3 has 16 residues. The CDR3 sequence: CASSVESGRGTDTQYF. CDR3 in DNA: TGTGCCAGCAGCGTAGAGAGCGGGAGGGGAACAGATACGCAGTATTTT.

The chain carries TRBV20-1 and TRBJ1-5, with D possibly TRBD1 on 6 matching bases. V lost 5 bases and J 5 bases, leaving 7 bases between the germline ends. The germline V gene has CDR1 DFQATT and CDR2 SNEGSKA (reference sequence). CDR3 length equals 11 residues. The CDR3 region is CSASGDQPQHF. CDR3 DNA: TGCAGTGCTTCAGGGGATCAGCCCCAGCATTTT.

This sequence joins TRBV24-1 and TRBJ1-3, with D unclear. Deletions cut 3 bases from V and 0 bases from J, with 8 bases between. The CDR3 spans 15 residues. The germline V gene encodes CDR1 KGHDR and CDR2 SFDVKD. The CDR3 region is CATSDPGVSGNTIYF. CDR3 DNA: TGTGCCACCAGTGATCCGGGTGTCTCTGGAAACACCATATATTTT.

The table lists this clone with a few counts. The gene calls are TRBV6-5 and TRBJ1-6; no clear D. The CDR3 runs 14 residues. V dropped 4 bases and J dropped 10 bases, with 14 bases sitting between them. Germline loops: CDR1 MNHEY, CDR2 SVGAGI. CDR3 sequence (DNA): TGTGCCAGCAGTTCTCCGGGGAGAGGCTCACCCCTCCACTTT. Encoded protein: CASSSPGRGSPLHF.

V is TRBV2 and J is TRBJ1-2; D gene unclear. The germline CDR1 and CDR2 sequences are SNHLY and FYNNEI. The CDR3 length is 14 residues. V lost 1 base, J lost 2 bases, and 8 bases lay in between. The CDR3 here is CASSEVEQNYGYTF. As DNA, the CDR3 is TGTGCCAGCAGTGAAGTCGAACAGAACTATGGCTACACCTTC.

The V and J genes are TRBV4-3 and TRBJ2-5; tentative D call: TRBD1 (5 bases). Per the germline V gene, CDR1 is LGHNA and CDR2 is YSLEER. The CDR3 covers 15 residues. V gave up 1 base and J gave up 5 bases, with 14 bases separating them. CDR3 loop: CASSQARAIMETQYF. CDR3 nucleotide sequence: TGCGCCAGCAGCCAAGCCAGGGCAATTATGGAGACCCAGTACTTC.

The V call is TRBV2, the J call TRBJ2-7, with D perhaps matching TRBD1 (5 bases). The CDR3 extends over 14 amino acids. The V and J ends lost 4 bases and 3 bases respectively, with 13 bases between them. The germline CDR1 and CDR2 sequences are SNHLY and FYNNEI. CDR3 amino acids: CASSVSRQYYEQYF. CDR3 nucleotide sequence: TGTGCCAGCAGTGTTTCCCGACAGTACTACGAGCAGTACTTC.

The V gene is TRBV28, the J gene TRBJ1-5; D not resolved. Trimming removed 4 bases from V and 5 bases from J, with 3 bases in between. CDR3 length: 11 amino acids. Germline V CDR1 and CDR2: MDHEN, SYDVKM. The CDR3 DNA follows: TGTGCCAGCAGTTCCGATCAGCCCCAGCATTTT. Its protein is CASSSDQPQHF.

This clone was seen a handful of times. This chain uses TRBV2 with TRBJ2-5, with a weak D call TRBD1 (6 bases). V gave up 5 bases and J gave up 1 base, with 11 bases separating them. The CDR3 runs to 14 residues. Germline CDR1 is SNHLY and CDR2 is FYNNEI. The CDR3: CASSPWDTQETQYF. CDR3 nucleotides: TGTGCCAGCAGTCCCTGGGACACCCAAGAGACCCAGTACTTC. Complete variable domain (other parts from reference TRBV2 and TRBJ2-5): EPEVTQTPSHQVTQMGQEVILRCVPISNHLYFYWYRQILGQKVEFLVSFYNNEISEKSEIFDDQFSVERPDGSNFTLKIRSTKLEDSAMYFCASSPWDTQETQYFGPGTRLLVL.

This chain joins TRBV5-4 and TRBJ2-1; D not resolved. Between the trimmed V and J ends, which lost 4 bases and 0 bases, there was a span of 14 bases. Germline values: CDR1 SGHNT, CDR2 YYREEE (reference sequence). There are 16 residues in the CDR3. For the CDR3, the DNA is TGTGCCAGCAGCCTTGAAAGCTCGGTCTCCTACAATGAGCAGTTCTTC. It specifies CASSLESSVSYNEQFF.

The chain has TRBV6-6 and TRBJ2-5, with 7 bases aligning to TRBD2. The CDR3 totals 11 residues. V dropped 8 bases and J dropped 3; count of bases not matched to a gene: 0. Germline CDR1 is MNHNY and CDR2 is SVGAGI (reference sequence). CDR3 sequence reads: CASGREETQYF. For the CDR3, the DNA is TGTGCCAGCGGGAGGGAAGAGACCCAGTACTTC.

This chain connects TRBV5-5 to TRBJ1-1, with D possibly TRBD1 on 5 matching bases. V lost 4 bases to trimming and J lost 4 bases, with 14 bases between them. The CDR3 is made up of 14 amino acids. Looked up from germline, CDR1 is SGHKS and CDR2 is YYEKEE (reference sequence). The CDR3 here is CASSLAGGITEAFF. Written as DNA, the CDR3 is TGTGCCAGCAGCCTGGCGGGGGGGATCACTGAAGCTTTCTTT.

The chain combines TRBV30 with TRBJ2-7; D remains unclear. From germline, CDR1 is GTSNPN and CDR2 SVGIG (reference sequence). The CDR3 is made up of 15 amino acids. V lost 3 bases and J lost 7, with 22 bases in between. The CDR3 is CAWRGNGHTTREQYF. DNA for the CDR3: TGTGCCTGGAGGGGCAACGGCCACACAACTCGGGAGCAGTACTTC.